The 30 T cell receptor beta chains listed next were all sequenced from one sample in a study of T cells in localized non-small cell lung cancer. Measured with immunoSEQ multiplex PCR; TCRdb has only the in-frame clones, and not every one. Of around 91,000 clones in the sample, 87% were seen once. The specimen was peripheral blood, collected before any cancer treatment. The receptor source for this set is a man aged 35 to 70 with stage I squamous cell lung carcinoma.

V is TRBV10-1 and J is TRBJ2-1; D gene ambiguous. Germline V lookup: CDR1 WNHNN, CDR2 SYGVQD (reference sequence). CDR3 length: 12 residues. V dropped 10 bases and J dropped 4 bases, with 11 bases sitting between them. The CDR3 region is CATSVRYNEQFF. In nucleotides, the CDR3 is TGCGCCACAAGCGTGAGATACAATGAGCAGTTCTTC.

This sequence joins TRBV5-1 and TRBJ2-3; 7 bases match TRBD2. The length of the CDR3 is 15 residues. The trim removed 5 bases at V and 2 bases at J, leaving 8 bases unmatched. Germline V gene lookup returns CDR1 SGHRS and CDR2 YFSETQ. This CDR3 is CASSHGGSNTDTQYF. CDR3 bases: TGCGCCAGCAGTCACGGGGGGTCGAACACAGATACGCAGTATTTT.

This clone was picked up one time. V is TRBV25-1 and J is TRBJ2-2; no firm D call. CDR1 MGHDK and CDR2 SYGVNS come from the germline V gene. The CDR3 runs 15 residues. Trimming removed 0 bases from V and 6 bases from J, with 11 bases in between. CDR3 DNA sequence: TGTGCCAGCAGTGAATATGAAAGGGATTCCGGGGAGCTGTTTTTT. Translated, it gives CASSEYERDSGELFF.

The rearrangement joins TRBV10-3 to TRBJ1-5; 8 positions match TRBD1. Trimming took 2 bases from V and 7 from J; bases not matched to a gene: 34. There are 24 residues in the CDR3. CDR1 is ENHRY, CDR2 SYGVKD, per germline. DNA for the CDR3: TGTGCCATCAGTGAGCCGAGCGGGAGTCGCGAGCCAGGGGGCTATCGGGGTGGAAGACAGCCCCAGCATTTT. Its translation: CAISEPSGSREPGGYRGGRQPQHF.

The gene calls are TRBV5-6 and TRBJ1-1; 10 bases fit TRBD1. Germline trimming cut 4 bases from V and 7 bases from J; bases unmatched to any gene: 10. This CDR3 is 15 amino acids long. Germline V gene sequence: CDR1 SGHDT, CDR2 YYEEEE. CDR3 sequence reads: CASSPGTGVKVEAFF. The CDR3 DNA reads as TGTGCCAGCAGCCCCGGGACAGGGGTGAAGGTTGAAGCTTTCTTT.

The V gene is TRBV5-1, the J gene TRBJ2-1; 7 bases map to TRBD1. CDR3 length: 15 residues. Trimming cost V 4 bases and J 0 bases; bases outside gene matches: 4. Germline CDR1 is SGHRS and CDR2 is YFSETQ. The CDR3 coding sequence is TGCGCCAGCAGCCTGACAGGGAGCTCCTACAATGAGCAGTTCTTC. Its translation: CASSLTGSSYNEQFF.

V and J are TRBV4-3 and TRBJ2-2, with D perhaps matching TRBD1 (6 bases). CDR1 is LGHNA, CDR2 YSLEER, per germline. CDR3 length: 16 residues. Trimming shortened V by 0 bases and J by 2 bases, and 10 bases separated the two germline ends. The CDR3 spells CASSQDPGHNTGELFF. Here the CDR3 DNA reads TGCGCCAGCAGCCAAGACCCGGGACACAACACCGGGGAGCTGTTTTTT.

This chain links TRBV5-1 with TRBJ1-1; no reliable D call. Germline CDR1 SGHRS, CDR2 YFSETQ. There are 14 residues in the CDR3. V lost 4 bases, J lost 1 base, and 11 bases lay in between. The CDR3 DNA sequence: TGCGCCAGCAGCCCCCCGGGAACGAACACTGAAGCTTTCTTT. This gives the protein CASSPPGTNTEAFF.

This clone has only one observation. The J gene is TRBJ2-2, the V gene TRBV28; a weak D match, TRBD2 (7 bases). Deletions cut 3 bases from V and 1 base from J, with 15 bases between. The germline V gene has CDR1 MDHEN and CDR2 SYDVKM. This CDR3 spans 17 amino acids. The CDR3 coding sequence is TGTGCCAGCAGTTTGGGGGGGCGGACTGGGAACACCGGGGAGCTGTTTTTT. This gives the protein CASSLGGRTGNTGELFF.

The chain has TRBV4-1 and TRBJ1-5, with TRBD1 identical over 8 bases. Germline trimming cut 0 bases from V and 4 bases from J; bases unmatched to any gene: 2. The CDR3 sequence is 15 residues long. Germline V gives CDR1 MGHRA, CDR2 YSYEKL. In DNA, the CDR3 is TGCGCCAGCAGCCAAGATCGACAGGGGAATCAGCCCCAGCATTTT. Translation: CASSQDRQGNQPQHF.

CDR3 nucleotide sequence: TGCGCCAGCAGCTTATCGGGACAGTTAGACAATGAGCAGTTCTTC. It codes for CASSLSGQLDNEQFF. The rearrangement joins TRBV5-1 to TRBJ2-1, with 7 bases that match TRBD1. Germline loops: CDR1 SGHRS, CDR2 YFSETQ. The V gene end was trimmed by 2 bases and the J gene end by 5 bases; junction bases not matched to a gene: 7. This CDR3 has 15 amino acids.

Remarks on this clone: Relative to the germline gene, one junction end is altered; a read error may explain this. This chain connects TRBV19 to TRBJ2-1, with TRBD1 matching over 7 bases. In germline, CDR1 is LNHDA, CDR2 SQIVND (reference sequence). The CDR3 spans 14 residues. The CDR3 DNA reads as TGTGCCAGTAGTCGCGCAGGGGGATACAGTGAGCAGTTCTTC. Translated: CASSRAGGYSEQFF.

The chain uses TRBV27 and TRBJ1-5; tentative D call: TRBD1 (5 bases). Germline lookup yields CDR1 MNHEY and CDR2 SMNVEV (reference sequence). Trimming shortened V by 5 bases and J by 2 bases, and 16 bases separated the two germline ends. There are 16 residues in the CDR3. The CDR3 loop is CASSLTGVAGNQPQHF. The CDR3 DNA follows: TGTGCCAGCAGTCTCACGGGGGTTGCGGGCAATCAGCCCCAGCATTTT.

CDR3 nucleotide sequence: TGCGCCAGCAGTTTAATAGCGGGGGGGCCCCCAGATACGCAGTATTTT. This encodes CASSLIAGGPPDTQYF. The chain has TRBV5-1 and TRBJ2-3, with 11 bases that match TRBD2. The CDR3 runs 16 residues. Per germline, CDR1 SGHRS and CDR2 YFSETQ. J was trimmed by 4 bases and V by 5 bases; bases with no gene match: 9.

The chain employs TRBV18 and TRBJ1-2, with 7 bases that match TRBD1. CDR3 length: 17 amino acids. Germline loops: CDR1 KGHSH, CDR2 LQKENI. The junction had 8 bases not matched to a gene; V was cut back by 0 bases and J by 1 base. The CDR3 sequence: CASSPPRGLAFNYGYTF. The CDR3 DNA reads as TGTGCCAGCTCACCACCGAGGGGGCTGGCTTTTAACTATGGCTACACCTTC.

The chain links TRBV5-1 to TRBJ1-1; 7 bases agree with TRBD1. Germline values: CDR1 SGHRS, CDR2 YFSETQ. Unmatched junction bases numbered 6, after V lost 4 bases and J lost 3 bases. The CDR3 consists of 14 residues. In DNA form, the CDR3 reads TGCGCCAGCAGCGTCGGGACAGAAGACACTGAAGCTTTCTTT. This gives the protein CASSVGTEDTEAFF.

This sequence joins TRBV5-1 and TRBJ2-4, with D possibly TRBD2 on 6 matching bases. V was pared by 2 bases and J by 13 bases, with 16 bases between. CDR1 and CDR2 (germline): SGHRS, YFSETQ. This CDR3 has 13 residues. This chain's CDR3 is CASSFADRDFQYF. The CDR3, as DNA: TGCGCCAGCAGCTTCGCAGACCGGGACTTCCAGTACTTC.

This CDR3 is CASSGQGGFGKLFF. The CDR3 DNA reads TGTGCCAGCAGCGGACAGGGAGGTTTTGGAAAACTGTTTTTT. J is TRBJ1-4 and V is TRBV7-6; the match to TRBD1 covers 8 bases. J gave up 10 bases and V 5 bases, and 9 bases lay outside the gene matches. This CDR3 spans 14 amino acids. Germline V gene lookup returns CDR1 SGHVS and CDR2 FNYEAQ.

CDR3 loop: CSGQGMSGYTF. The CDR3 DNA is TGCAGTGGCCAGGGTATGAGTGGCTACACCTTC. This chain joins TRBV20-1 and TRBJ1-2; tentatively, D is TRBD1 (5 bases). This CDR3 comprises 11 residues. Trimming shortened V by 7 bases and J by 7 bases, and 13 bases separated the two germline ends. CDR1 and CDR2 (germline): DFQATT, SNEGSKA (reference sequence).

V gene TRBV5-6 combines with J gene TRBJ2-3; D gene ambiguous. The germline V and J ends were trimmed by 4 bases and 2 bases, with 23 bases remaining between them. This CDR3 has 18 residues. The germline CDR1 and CDR2 sequences are SGHDT and YYEEEE. The CDR3 loop reads CASSPGSTSHALTDTQYF. Written as DNA, the CDR3 is TGTGCCAGCAGCCCCGGGTCGACCTCACATGCCCTCACAGATACGCAGTATTTT.

The chain combines TRBV10-2 with TRBJ1-5; 7 bases are a match to TRBD1. This CDR3 has 15 amino acids. Germline V gives CDR1 WSHSY, CDR2 SAAADI. The junction had 4 bases not matched to a gene; V was cut back by 5 bases and J by 0 bases. The CDR3 DNA follows: TGCGCCAGCAGTCTGACAGGGTATAGCAATCAGCCCCAGCATTTT. It is translated as CASSLTGYSNQPQHF.

V gene TRBV19 combines with J gene TRBJ2-1; D gene uncertain. Trimming cost V 5 bases and J 11 bases, with 13 bases left between them. The CDR3 runs 12 residues. CDR1 and CDR2 from the germline V gene are LNHDA and SQIVND (reference sequence). In DNA form, the CDR3 reads TGTGCCAGTAGTGGCGAACGTCGGCAGCAGTTCTTC. It codes for CASSGERRQQFF.

The DNA for the CDR3 is TGTGCCAGTAGTATCCGGGAATCGTCTGGAAACACCATATATTTT. Translated, it gives CASSIRESSGNTIYF. The chain couples TRBV19 to TRBJ1-3; D not resolved. The CDR3 loop spans 15 amino acids. Germline assignment: CDR1 LNHDA and CDR2 SQIVND (reference sequence). The V end lost 3 bases, the J end lost 1 base, and 10 bases lay between the germline ends.

V gene TRBV28 combines with J gene TRBJ1-4, with no clear D. The CDR3 runs 14 residues. Between the trimmed V and J ends, which lost 2 bases and 8 bases, there was a span of 12 bases. The germline V gene has CDR1 MDHEN and CDR2 SYDVKM. The CDR3 nucleotides read TGTGCCAGCAGTTTAACCGGGAACCGAGAAAAACTGTTTTTT. Translation: CASSLTGNREKLFF.

This clone was counted between two and nine times. The chain couples TRBV27 to TRBJ2-7; D is ambiguous. The CDR3 consists of 16 residues. V was cut by 2 bases and J by 4 bases, with 18 bases left in between. Germline values: CDR1 MNHEY, CDR2 SMNVEV (reference sequence). The CDR3 sequence is CASSLNLRTAYYEQYF. CDR3 in DNA: TGTGCCAGCAGTTTAAACCTTCGGACGGCATATTACGAGCAGTACTTC.

This clone was picked up one time. This rearrangement joins TRBV4-2 to TRBJ1-3; D not resolved. Trimming pared 0 bases from V and 2 bases from J, leaving 17 bases between. The CDR3 length is 18 residues. Looked up from germline, CDR1 is LGHNA and CDR2 is YNFKEQ. CDR3 sequence (DNA): TGTGCCAGCAGCCAAGATATTGGGGTTCGGGGTACTGGAAACACCATATATTTT. It codes for CASSQDIGVRGTGNTIYF.

The chain has TRBV4-1 and TRBJ1-2; 7 nucleotides agree with TRBD1. From germline, CDR1 is MGHRA and CDR2 YSYEKL. The V segment lost 4 bases and the J segment 2 bases; nucleotides outside the gene matches: 4. This CDR3 is built from 14 residues. CDR3 region: CASSRTGANYGYTF. CDR3 nucleotides: TGCGCCAGCAGCCGAACAGGGGCCAACTATGGCTACACCTTC.

The chain recombines TRBV5-4 with TRBJ2-3; D is uncertain. This CDR3 is 12 amino acids long. Germline CDR1 and CDR2: SGHNT and YYREEE (reference sequence). Trimming cost V 5 bases and J 3 bases, with 7 bases left between them. CDR3 amino acids: CASRLDTDTQYF. DNA for the CDR3: TGTGCCAGCAGGCTAGATACAGATACGCAGTATTTT.

The chain joins TRBV5-5 to TRBJ1-3; TRBD1 matches 9 bases. Germline V lookup: CDR1 SGHKS, CDR2 YYEKEE (reference sequence). The CDR3 totals 15 residues. The junction had 0 bases not matched to a gene; V was cut back by 0 bases and J by 2 bases. CDR3 sequence reads: CASSLDRGPGNTIYF. The DNA for the CDR3 is TGTGCCAGCAGCTTGGACAGGGGGCCTGGAAACACCATATATTTT.

The V gene is TRBV28, the J gene TRBJ1-2; D unclear. The CDR3 totals 11 residues. Deletions cut 5 bases from V and 5 bases from J, with 6 bases between. Germline V gives CDR1 MDHEN, CDR2 SYDVKM. The CDR3 nucleotides are TGTGCCAGCAGTCACAGATATGGCTACACCTTC. Its translation: CASSHRYGYTF.